Described below is a single TCR beta chain sequence and its context. Its specificity is not known. The data are from a study of graft-versus-host responses after intestinal transplantation. Study-wide background: Anti-thymocyte globulin induction preceded approximately three years of tacrolimus and steroid maintenance in all recipients.

The assay was immunoSEQ multiplex PCR, and TCRdb's table has in-frame clones only and misses some. The sample holds approximately 74,000 clones, about 92% seen once. The study's findings and limits: Allograft clonal ratios (graft-versus-host to host-versus-graft) were high in patients who had graft-donor T cell macrochimerism.

Sample: PBMCs, taken 98 days after intestinal transplantation. This sequence originates from a human patient who received an intestinal transplant, so some T cells may come from the graft donor.

The CDR3 nucleotides are TGTGCCAGCAGTGAGGTCAGACTGAACACTGAAGCTTTCTTT. Its protein is CASSEVRLNTEAFF. This chain links TRBV2 with TRBJ1-1; no clear D gene. V gave up 3 bases and J gave up 0 bases, with 8 bases separating them. CDR3 length equals 14 residues. The V gene's germline CDR1 is SNHLY and CDR2 FYNNEI.